The rows below give T cell receptor beta chains drawn from one sample of a study of cytomegalovirus exposure and HLA in healthy donors. Method: immunoSEQ multiplex PCR; TCRdb's copy keeps in-frame clones and lacks some. In total, the table holds some 41,000 clones. Sequenced sample: PBMCs. These receptors were collected from a man aged 25-45 years in good health and CMV-seronegative. CDR3s include the opening cysteine and the closing phenylalanine or tryptophan. Fields, in order: V gene, CDR3 protein.

v_call: TRBV5-8; cdr3_aa: CASSSTGSGTQYF
v_call: TRBV13; cdr3_aa: CASSLGRGTEQYF
v_call: TRBV10-3; cdr3_aa: CAISEPTGGGAYEQYF
v_call: TRBV6-1; cdr3_aa: CASSEGLAGAGQVFGYTF
v_call: TRBV7-8; cdr3_aa: CASSLTGSNEQFF
v_call: TRBV4-2; cdr3_aa: CASSLPGTHNEQFF
v_call: TRBV6-5; cdr3_aa: CASSYTGLPGYEQYF
v_call: TRBV30; cdr3_aa: CAWGTGGAGANVLTF
v_call: TRBV9; cdr3_aa: CASSVGGGLTDNEQFF
v_call: TRBV25-1; cdr3_aa: CASSEWGLNYGYTF
v_call: TRBV5-1; cdr3_aa: CASSLGQGVHEQYF
v_call: TRBV7-9; cdr3_aa: CASSFDRGSDTQYF
v_call: TRBV5-6; cdr3_aa: CASSLGAGGRYNEQFF
v_call: TRBV30; cdr3_aa: CAWIAGGTDTQYF
v_call: TRBV13; cdr3_aa: CASSSLTGLDGYTF
v_call: TRBV6-1; cdr3_aa: CASSEAGGYNEQFF
v_call: TRBV5-1; cdr3_aa: CASSSQGTSGRYTGELFF